This T cell receptor beta chain was recorded in a study of blood T cell repertoires in COVID-19. The V gene end was trimmed by 0 bases and the J gene end by 4 bases; junction bases not matched to a gene: 18. CDR3 length: 19 amino acids. Germline-derived CDR1 and CDR2 are MNHEY and SVGEGT. The method was immunoSEQ multiplex PCR; TCRdb's version includes in-frame clones alone and lacks a portion of them. The sample lists 110,000 to 150,000 clones, 81% seen once, with 7% to 10% in the top ten. This chain links TRBV6-2 or TRBV6-3 with TRBJ2-7; 7 nucleotides match TRBD1. The receptor was isolated from a human donor in a cohort sampled during active COVID-19. Sequencing was done on a sample of peripheral blood. In nucleotides, the CDR3 is TGTGCCAGCAGTTACTCCCGGGACAGAGGCCAACCCGCCCTATACGAGCAGTACTTC. Translation gives CASSYSRDRGQPALYEQYF.